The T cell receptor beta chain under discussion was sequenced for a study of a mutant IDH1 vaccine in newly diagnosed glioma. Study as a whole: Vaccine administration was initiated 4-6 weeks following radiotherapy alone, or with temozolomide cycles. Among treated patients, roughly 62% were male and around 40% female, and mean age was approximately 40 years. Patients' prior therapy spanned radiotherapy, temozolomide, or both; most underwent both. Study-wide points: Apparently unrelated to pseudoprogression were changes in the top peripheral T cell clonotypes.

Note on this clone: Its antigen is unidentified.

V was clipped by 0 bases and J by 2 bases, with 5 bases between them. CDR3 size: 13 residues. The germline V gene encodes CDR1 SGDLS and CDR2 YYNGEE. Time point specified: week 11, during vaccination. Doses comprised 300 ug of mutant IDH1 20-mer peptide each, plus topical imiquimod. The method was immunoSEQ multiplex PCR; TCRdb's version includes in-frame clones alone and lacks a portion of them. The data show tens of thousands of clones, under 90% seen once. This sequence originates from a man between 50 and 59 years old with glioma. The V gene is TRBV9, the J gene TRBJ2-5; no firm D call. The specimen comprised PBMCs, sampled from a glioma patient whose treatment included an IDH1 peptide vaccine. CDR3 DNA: TGTGCCAGCAGCGTAGCATCACAAGAGACCCAGTACTTC. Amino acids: CASSVASQETQYF.